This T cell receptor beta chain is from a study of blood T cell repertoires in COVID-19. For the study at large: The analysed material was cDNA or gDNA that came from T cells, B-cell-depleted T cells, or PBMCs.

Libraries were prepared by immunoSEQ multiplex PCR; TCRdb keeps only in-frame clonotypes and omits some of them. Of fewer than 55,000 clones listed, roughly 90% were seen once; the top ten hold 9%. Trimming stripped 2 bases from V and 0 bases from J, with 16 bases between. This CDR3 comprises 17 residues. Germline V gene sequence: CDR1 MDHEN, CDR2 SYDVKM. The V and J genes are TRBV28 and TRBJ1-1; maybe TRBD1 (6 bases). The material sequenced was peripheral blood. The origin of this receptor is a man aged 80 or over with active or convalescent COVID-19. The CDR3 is CASSLIPGESMNTEAFF. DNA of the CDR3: TGTGCCAGCAGTTTAATCCCAGGGGAATCCATGAACACTGAAGCTTTCTTT.